A selection of T cell receptor beta chains follows, all from one sample in a study of blood T cells in healthy people across ages. Each CDR3 protein gets one entry after TCRdb re-called the 5' RACE reads with MiXCR. The table includes some 1.6 million distinct CDR3 sequences, about 32% detected once. Sample: blood. The receptors shown here come from a woman in her 30s in good health. Each CDR3 is given with its conserved first and last residue. D genes are given only for firm matches. Clone size appears in some rows only: once, few, many, or a class for an expanded clone.

-	TRBV11-1	-	TRBJ2-2	CASSRFLVQSTGELFF	TGTGCCAGCAGCCGGTTCCTAGTCCAGTCCACCGGGGAGCTGTTTTTT
-	TRBV7-3	-	TRBJ1-2	CASSLGEGVGGYTF	TGTGCCAGCAGCCTAGGGGAAGGAGTCGGTGGCTACACCTTC
-	TRBV11-2	-	TRBJ2-5	CASSLEPVTLRRQETQYF	TGTGCCAGCAGCTTAGAACCAGTGACACTCAGACGGCAAGAGACCCAGTACTTC
few	TRBV7-9	-	TRBJ2-1	CASRDGLQPTYNEQFF	TGTGCCAGCAGGGATGGACTACAACCAACCTACAATGAGCAGTTCTTC
-	TRBV7-2	-	TRBJ2-5	CASSLEGGLSETQYF	TGTGCCAGCAGCCTCGAGGGTGGGCTGTCGGAGACCCAGTACTTC
few	TRBV5-1	-	TRBJ1-1	CASSRIPTPRGGNTEAFF	TGCGCCAGCAGCCGGATCCCGACCCCGCGTGGGGGCAACACTGAAGCTTTCTTT
-	TRBV28	TRBD1	TRBJ2-7	CASSLLPGTGEKQYF	TGTGCCAGCAGTTTGCTTCCCGGGACAGGGGAAAAGCAGTACTTC
few	TRBV29-1	TRBD1	TRBJ2-7	CSVVIQGVSYEQYF	TGCAGCGTTGTAATCCAGGGGGTTTCCTACGAGCAGTACTTC
-	TRBV4-1	TRBD2	TRBJ2-5	CASSPKGGPAGVVVGETQYF	TGCGCCAGCAGCCCTAAGGGAGGTCCAGCGGGAGTTGTTGTGGGAGAGACCCAGTACTTC
once	TRBV7-3	-	TRBJ2-2	CASSLISRGGTGELFF	TGTGCCAGCAGCTTAATTTCCAGGGGTGGTACCGGGGAGCTGTTTTTT
-	TRBV7-6	-	TRBJ2-1	CASSPDWAGLSSYNEQFF	TGTGCCAGCAGCCCCGATTGGGCTGGGTTAAGCTCCTACAATGAGCAGTTCTTC
-	TRBV9	-	TRBJ1-1	CASSAGSYTEAFF	TGTGCCAGCAGCGCCGGCTCGTACACTGAAGCTTTCTTT
many	TRBV4-1	TRBD2	TRBJ2-7	CASSPLTSGSYEQYF	TGCGCCAGCAGCCCTCTGACTAGCGGGAGTTACGAGCAGTACTTC
-	TRBV5-1	-	TRBJ1-5	CASNSGDKAGQPQHF	TGCGCCAGCAACTCCGGGGACAAGGCCGGTCAGCCTCAGCATTTT
few	TRBV29-1	TRBD2	TRBJ2-1	CSGGTSGRSANEQFF	TGCAGCGGCGGGACTAGCGGGAGATCAGCCAATGAGCAGTTCTTC
few	TRBV3-1	-	TRBJ1-5	CASSQGSQYQPQHF	TGTGCCAGCAGCCAAGGCTCACAATATCAGCCCCAGCATTTT
few	TRBV30	-	TRBJ2-5	CAWSARDLRETQYF	TGTGCCTGGAGTGCCCGGGACCTGCGGGAGACCCAGTACTTC
-	TRBV9	TRBD2	TRBJ2-1	CASLRSNLTPLCGRVYNEQFF	TGTGCCAGCCTCCGATCGAATCTAACCCCCTTATGCGGGAGGGTATACAATGAGCAGTTCTTC
-	TRBV7-2	TRBD2	TRBJ2-1	CASSSGTSGRLNEQFF	TGTGCCAGCAGCTCCGGGACTAGCGGGAGGTTGAATGAGCAGTTCTTC
once	TRBV5-5	TRBD2	TRBJ2-2	CASSLSSGAETGELFF	TGTGCCAGCAGCTTGTCAAGCGGGGCTGAGACCGGGGAGCTGTTTTTT
-	TRBV5-4	TRBD2	TRBJ2-1	CASSLGTASGSYNEQFF	TGTGCCAGCAGCTTGGGGACGGCTAGCGGGAGCTACAATGAGCAGTTCTTC
-	TRBV6-1	-	TRBJ1-1	CASSEAGPLNTEAFF	TGTGCCAGCAGTGAAGCCGGCCCCCTCAACACTGAAGCTTTCTTT
few	TRBV29-1	TRBD1	TRBJ1-1	CSVYGRGNTFF	TGCAGCGTGTATGGCAGGGGGAATACTTTCTTT
few	TRBV2	-	TRBJ2-3	CASSADGGDTQYF	TGTGCCAGCAGCGCCGATGGTGGAGATACGCAGTATTTT
-	TRBV12-3/TRBV12-4	-	TRBJ1-2	CASSPAAGYGYTF	TGTGCCAGCAGCCCGGCCGCCGGCTATGGCTACACCTTC
-	TRBV3-1	-	TRBJ2-1	CASSQSGEQFF	TGTGCCAGCAGCCAAAGTGGAGAGCAGTTCTTC
-	TRBV20-1	TRBD1	TRBJ1-1	CSAYTGGTEAFF	TGCAGTGCTTATACAGGGGGTACTGAAGCTTTCTTT
few	TRBV3-1	-	TRBJ2-5	CASSYQSGQETQYF	TGTGCCAGCAGCTATCAAAGCGGGCAAGAGACCCAGTACTTC